One and the same sample provided the 27 T cell receptor beta chains below, sequenced in a study of regulatory T cells in long-lasting Graves disease. Building the TCR beta libraries relied on iRepertoire HTBI primers, and CDR3 regions underwent Arm-PCR. MiXCR, run by TCRdb on the multiplex PCR reads, gives a single entry per CDR3 protein. The sample holds some 490,000 distinct CDR3 sequences, around 12% seen once. Time point defined: newly diagnosed GD, antithyroid drugs for less than 3 months. The TCR library was prepared using RNA isolated from PBMCs. These sequences were also reported in another study, on T cells in Graves' hyperthyroidism and ophthalmopathy.

The sample was peripheral blood mononuclear cells (PBMCs), taken at new diagnosis, from a patient treated with antithyroid drugs. The receptors derive from a woman in her thirties with Graves disease.

The sample holds many counts of this clonotype. The chain joins TRBV2 to TRBJ1-1; possibly TRBD1 for D (5 bases). Germline V CDR1 and CDR2: SNHLY, FYNNEI. Between the trimmed V and J ends, which lost 7 bases and 3 bases, there was a span of 6 bases. The CDR3 totals 11 residues. CDR3 bases: TGTGCCAGCATGGGGGACACTGAAGCTTTCTTT. This encodes CASMGDTEAFF.

This clonotype was observed a few times. This sequence joins TRBV20-1 and TRBJ2-7, with 12 positions matching TRBD2. This CDR3 is 14 amino acids long. V dropped 4 bases and J dropped 5; count of bases not matched to a gene: 6. Germline-derived CDR1 and CDR2 are DFQATT and SNEGSKA (reference sequence). The CDR3 nucleotides read TGCAGTGCTACTAGGACTAGCGGGAACAACGAGCAGTACTTC. It codes for CSATRTSGNNEQYF.

A few counts support this clonotype. A read error may explain this, as a much larger clone is one base away. J is TRBJ2-1 and V is TRBV2; TRBD2 aligns across 12 bases. The CDR3 sequence is 12 residues long. Germline CDR1 reads SNHLY; CDR2 reads FYNNEI. V was clipped by 2 bases and J by 15 bases; unmatched bases: 2. The CDR3 region has the DNA TGTGCCAGCAGTGAACTAGCGGGAGGGAGGTTCTTC. It specifies CASSELAGGRFF.

Ten or more counts support this clonotype. This rearrangement joins TRBV11-2 to TRBJ2-5, with D maybe TRBD1 (6 bases). Per the germline V gene, CDR1 is SGHAT and CDR2 is FQNNGV. The CDR3 contains 14 residues. V shed 4 bases and J shed 4 bases, with 13 bases lying between them. Here the CDR3 DNA reads TGTGCCAGCAGCTCCTACAGGGTTGGAGAGACCCAGTACTTC. It codes for CASSSYRVGETQYF.

This clonotype was seen repeatedly, ten times or more. The chain couples TRBV30 to TRBJ2-3; TRBD2 matches at 11 bases. Germline V gene lookup returns CDR1 GTSNPN and CDR2 SVGIG (reference sequence). The CDR3 length is 16 residues. The junction had 11 bases not matched to a gene; V was cut back by 8 bases and J by 1 base. The CDR3 DNA reads as TGTGCCCGACGATCGCCGGGACTAGCGGGCACAGATACGCAGTATTTT. Protein sequence: CARRSPGLAGTDTQYF.

This clonotype was seen more than once but under ten times. J is TRBJ1-2 and V is TRBV6-5, with a weak D call TRBD1 (5 bases). The V end lost 0 bases, the J end lost 1 base, and 12 bases lay between the germline ends. The germline V gene has CDR1 MNHEY and CDR2 SVGAGI. The CDR3 sequence is 16 residues long. CDR3 coding DNA: TGTGCCAGCAGTTACTCGTGGACACTAATTAACTATGGCTACACCTTC. Translated, it gives CASSYSWTLINYGYTF.

This clonotype has at least ten counts. This rearrangement joins TRBV3-1 to TRBJ1-1, with D hard to call. Germline values: CDR1 LGHDT, CDR2 YNNKEL (reference sequence). The length of the CDR3 is 16 residues. Between the trimmed V and J ends, which lost 4 bases and 0 bases, there was a span of 15 bases. The CDR3: CASSPELWEMNTEAFF. In DNA form, the CDR3 reads TGTGCCAGCAGCCCCGAACTTTGGGAGATGAACACTGAAGCTTTCTTT.

V and J are TRBV20-1 and TRBJ1-1, with D tentatively TRBD1 (6 bases). This CDR3 has 13 residues. Deletions cut 4 bases from V and 3 bases from J, with 12 bases between. Germline V gene sequence: CDR1 DFQATT, CDR2 SNEGSKA (reference sequence). The CDR3 nucleotides read TGCAGTGCTACGACAGGCCTGGACACTGAAGCTTTCTTT. Its protein is CSATTGLDTEAFF.

This chain connects TRBV7-3 to TRBJ1-5, with D possibly matching TRBD1 (5 bases). Looked up from germline, CDR1 is SGHTA and CDR2 is FQGTGA. The V end was cut by 5 bases, the J end by 1 base, with 24 bases between. The CDR3 sequence is 19 residues long. CDR3 loop: CASSPFRGSPPNSNQPQHF. CDR3 nucleotide sequence: TGTGCCAGCAGCCCCTTCCGGGGGAGTCCACCCAACAGCAATCAGCCCCAGCATTTT.

The chain combines TRBV7-9 with TRBJ1-1; the D is unclear. The CDR3 has 15 residues. V was trimmed by 3 bases and J by 1 base, leaving 12 bases between them. Per the germline V gene, CDR1 is SEHNR and CDR2 is FQNEAQ (reference sequence). CDR3 nucleotide sequence: TGTGCCAGCAGCTTTCAAACAGATTCGAACACTGAAGCTTTCTTT. Amino acid sequence: CASSFQTDSNTEAFF. Full variable domain (remainder filled in from reference TRBV7-9 and TRBJ1-1): DTGVSQNPRHKITKRGQNVTFRCDPISEHNRLYWYRQTLGQGPEFLTYFQNEAQLEKSRLLSDRFSAERPKGSFSTLEIQRTEQGDSAMYLCASSFQTDSNTEAFFGQGTRLTVV.

This clonotype was seen ten or more times. The J gene is TRBJ2-1, the V gene TRBV12-3 or TRBV12-4; D possibly matches TRBD1 or TRBD2 (5 bases each). The CDR3 covers 13 residues. Trimming cost V 3 bases and J 7 bases, with 10 bases left between them. The CDR3 coding sequence is TGTGCCAGCAGTTTTGGGTGGGGGAATGAGCAGTTCTTC. This translates into CASSFGWGNEQFF.

Only a few counts were recorded for this clonotype. The V call is TRBV4-3, the J call TRBJ1-5; D ambiguous. The germline V gene encodes CDR1 LGHNA and CDR2 YSLEER. This CDR3 has 14 amino acids. V lost 4 bases and J 1 base, leaving 8 bases between the germline ends. The CDR3 DNA is TGCGCCAGCAGCCCCAATTTGAGCAATCAGCCCCAGCATTTT. It specifies CASSPNLSNQPQHF.

With regard to this clonotype: A much bigger clone sits one base away, suggesting this may be a read error. The chain combines TRBV2 with TRBJ2-4; D call uncertain. The germline CDR1 and CDR2 sequences are SNHLY and FYNNEI. The CDR3 has 15 amino acids. CDR3 residues: CASTHESRAKTIQYF. DNA for the CDR3: TGTGCCAGCACCCACGAATCAAGGGCCAAAACCATTCAGTACTTC. The full variable domain, in which reference TRBV2 and TRBJ2-4 provide the parts outside the CDR3, is EPEVTQTPSHQVTQMGQEVILRCVPISNHLYFYWYRQILGQKVEFLVSFYNNEISEKSEIFDDQFSVERPDGSNFTLKIRSTKLEDSAMYFCASTHESRAKTIQYFGAGTRLSVL.

The chain employs TRBV11-2 and TRBJ2-7; possibly TRBD2 for D (6 bases). This CDR3 contains 17 residues. Germline CDR1 SGHAT, CDR2 FQNNGV. Trimming removed 0 bases at V and 0 bases at J, with 15 bases between. CDR3 region: CASSLEGRLGSSYEQYF. CDR3 in DNA: TGTGCCAGCAGCTTAGAAGGGCGACTAGGGAGCTCCTACGAGCAGTACTTC.

This chain uses TRBV29-1 with TRBJ2-7; the D gene could be TRBD1 or TRBD2 (5 bases each). Trimming took 4 bases from V and 2 from J, leaving 15 bases between them. CDR3 length equals 14 residues. Looked up from germline, CDR1 is SQVTM and CDR2 is ANQGSEA. In DNA, the CDR3 is TGCAGCGTTGTGAAACAGCGGACAACCTACGAGCAGTACTTC. It yields the protein CSVVKQRTTYEQYF.

The sample holds many counts of this clonotype. This chain connects TRBV5-1 to TRBJ1-1; a weak D match, TRBD1 (5 bases). The CDR3 covers 15 residues. CDR1 and CDR2 (germline): SGHRS, YFSETQ. The V end lost 0 bases, the J end lost 1 base, and 10 bases lay between the germline ends. The CDR3 protein is CASSLGGGTNTEAFF. CDR3 bases: TGCGCCAGCAGCTTGGGGGGGGGGACGAACACTGAAGCTTTCTTT.

This clonotype was observed a single time. A single base separates this from a much larger clone, so it may be a read error. The chain joins TRBV3-1 to TRBJ1-2, with 7 bases that match TRBD1. Trimming removed 2 bases from V and 4 bases from J; junction bases left unmatched: 4. The CDR3 contains 14 residues. CDR1 and CDR2 from the germline V gene are LGHDT and YNNKEL (reference sequence). CDR3 bases: TGTGCCAGCAGCCAACTGACAGGGCGCTATGGCTACACCTTC. This gives the protein CASSQLTGRYGYTF. Full variable domain (outside the CDR3, taken from reference TRBV3-1 and TRBJ1-2): DTAVSQTPKYLVTQMGNDKSIKCEQNLGHDTMYWYKQDSKKFLKIMFSYNNKELIINETVPNRFSPKSPDKAHLNLHINSLELGDSAVYFCASSQLTGRYGYTFGSGTRLTVV.

The V call is TRBV4-3, the J call TRBJ2-1, with TRBD1 matching over 8 bases. The CDR3 extends over 15 amino acids. Per germline, CDR1 LGHNA and CDR2 YSLEER. The V and J ends lost 0 bases and 7 bases, in that order; junction bases with no gene match: 5. The DNA for the CDR3 is TGCGCCAGCAGCCAAGAGGCAGGGGGCTTTAATGAGCAGTTCTTC. Amino acids: CASSQEAGGFNEQFF.

This clonotype has ten or more counts. The rearrangement uses TRBV2 and TRBJ2-3; the match to TRBD2 covers 9 bases. The germline gives CDR1 SNHLY, CDR2 FYNNEI. The CDR3 has 16 residues. V gave up 6 bases and J gave up 4 bases; unmatched junction bases: 11. The CDR3 nucleotides are TGTGCCAGCAGAGATGCCCTAGCGGGAACCCCAGATACGCAGTATTTT. Its protein product is CASRDALAGTPDTQYF.

Many counts were recorded for this clonotype. The genes are TRBV7-2 and TRBJ1-1; 7 positions agree with TRBD1. The CDR3 sequence is 17 residues long. The V and J ends lost 1 base and 0 bases, in that order; junction bases with no gene match: 8. Germline CDR1 and CDR2: SGHTA and FQGNSA. CDR3 bases: TGTGCCAGCAGCTTAGATTTAAGGGGGCGTTTGAACACTGAAGCTTTCTTT. The encoded protein is CASSLDLRGRLNTEAFF.

This clonotype was detected only a few times. The gene calls are TRBV6-1 and TRBJ2-7, with TRBD2 matching over 10 bases. The end of the DNA aligns better with TRBJ2-3, so the J call may be wrong. Per the germline V gene, CDR1 is MNHNS and CDR2 is SASEGT. The CDR3 length is 16 residues. CDR3 in DNA: TGTGCCAGCAACCCGGCACTAGCGGGATTGACAGATACGCAGTATTTT. Translating gives CASNPALAGLTDTQYF.

Notes on this clonotype: This may arise from a read error, as a much more abundant clone is one base away. The chain recombines TRBV6-2 or TRBV6-3 with TRBJ1-5; 8 bases are shared with TRBD1. The germline V gene encodes CDR1 MNHEY and CDR2 SVGEGT. This CDR3 is built from 16 residues. The CDR3 spells CASSTERQGRNQPHHF. In DNA form, the CDR3 reads TGTGCCAGCAGTACCGAAAGACAGGGGCGCAATCAGCCCCATCATTTT.

This clonotype was observed many times. This chain connects TRBV12-3 or TRBV12-4 to TRBJ2-2; D remains ambiguous. The CDR3 runs 12 residues. The ends were cut back, 3 bases at V and 4 bases at J, with 3 bases in the middle. In DNA form, the CDR3 reads TGTGCCAGCAGTTTTACCACCGGGGAGCTGTTTTTT. Protein product: CASSFTTGELFF.

This clonotype was detected a few times. The chain combines TRBV2 with TRBJ1-5, with TRBD1 matching over 7 bases. V gave up 8 bases and J gave up 2 bases; unmatched junction bases: 9. CDR1 and CDR2 from the germline V gene are SNHLY and FYNNEI. This CDR3 region has 15 residues. The CDR3: CASHPHRGGNQPQHF. The CDR3 DNA sequence: TGTGCCAGCCATCCTCACAGGGGAGGCAATCAGCCCCAGCATTTT.

As concerns this clonotype: This probably arose from a read error, given a far larger clone one base away. The chain has TRBV11-2 and TRBJ2-1; 8 nucleotides line up with TRBD1. In germline, CDR1 is SGHAT, CDR2 FQNNGV. With 3 bases clipped from V and 10 bases from J, the junction kept 11 bases outside the gene matches. The CDR3 has 15 amino acids. The CDR3 DNA follows: TGTGCCAGCAGCTTTCTCGGGGACAGGTCTTACGAGCAGTTCTTC. It encodes CASSFLGDRSYEQFF.

This clonotype was seen at least ten times. This chain links TRBV28 with TRBJ1-4; D gene uncertain. CDR3 length: 14 amino acids. V was cut by 3 bases and J by 8 bases, with 13 bases left in between. Germline V gene sequence: CDR1 MDHEN, CDR2 SYDVKM. The CDR3 spells CASSFGYLYEKLFF. The CDR3 nucleotides read TGTGCCAGCAGTTTTGGTTACCTCTACGAAAAACTGTTTTTT.

This clonotype was seen many times. This sequence joins TRBV2 and TRBJ2-2; 14 nucleotides agree with TRBD2. The V segment lost 7 bases and the J segment 4 bases; nucleotides outside the gene matches: 8. CDR3 length equals 17 residues. Germline CDR1 reads SNHLY; CDR2 reads FYNNEI. In DNA, the CDR3 is TGTGCCAGCACGCCGGGACTAGCGGGAGTGGGCACCGGGGAGCTGTTTTTT. This sequence encodes CASTPGLAGVGTGELFF.